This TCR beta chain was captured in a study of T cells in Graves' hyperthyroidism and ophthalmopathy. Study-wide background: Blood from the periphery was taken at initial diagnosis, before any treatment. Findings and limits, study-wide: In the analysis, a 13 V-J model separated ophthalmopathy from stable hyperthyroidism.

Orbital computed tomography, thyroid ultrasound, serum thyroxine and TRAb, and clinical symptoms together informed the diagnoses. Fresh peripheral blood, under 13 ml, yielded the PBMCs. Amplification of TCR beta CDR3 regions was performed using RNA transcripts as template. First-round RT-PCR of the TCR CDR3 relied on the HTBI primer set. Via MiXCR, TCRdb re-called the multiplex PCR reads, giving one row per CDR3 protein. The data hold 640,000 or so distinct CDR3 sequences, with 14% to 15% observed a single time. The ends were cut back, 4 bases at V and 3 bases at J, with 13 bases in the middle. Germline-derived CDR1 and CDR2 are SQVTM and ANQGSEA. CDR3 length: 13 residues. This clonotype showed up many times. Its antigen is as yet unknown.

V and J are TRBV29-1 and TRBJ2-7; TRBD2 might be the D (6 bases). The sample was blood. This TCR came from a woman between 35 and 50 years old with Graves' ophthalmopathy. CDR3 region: CSVGRDFGYEQYF. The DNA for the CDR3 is TGCAGCGTTGGCCGGGACTTTGGCTACGAGCAGTACTTC.